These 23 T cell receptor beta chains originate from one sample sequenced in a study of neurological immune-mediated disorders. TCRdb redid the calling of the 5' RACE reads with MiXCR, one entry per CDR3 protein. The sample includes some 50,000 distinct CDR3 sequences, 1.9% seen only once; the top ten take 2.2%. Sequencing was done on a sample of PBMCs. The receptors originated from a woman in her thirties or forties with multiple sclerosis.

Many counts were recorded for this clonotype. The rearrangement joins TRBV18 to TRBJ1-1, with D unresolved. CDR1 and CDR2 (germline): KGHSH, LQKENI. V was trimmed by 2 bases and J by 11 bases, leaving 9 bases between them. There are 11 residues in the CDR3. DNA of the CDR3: TGTGCCAGCTCACCAAAGGTGTGGGCTTTCTTT. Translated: CASSPKVWAFF.

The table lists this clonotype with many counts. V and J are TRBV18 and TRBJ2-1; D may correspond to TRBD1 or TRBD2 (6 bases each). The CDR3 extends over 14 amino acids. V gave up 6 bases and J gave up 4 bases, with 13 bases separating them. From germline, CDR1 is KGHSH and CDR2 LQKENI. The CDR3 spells CASSWRGAYNEQFF. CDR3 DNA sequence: TGTGCCAGCTCCTGGAGGGGGGCTTACAATGAGCAGTTCTTC.

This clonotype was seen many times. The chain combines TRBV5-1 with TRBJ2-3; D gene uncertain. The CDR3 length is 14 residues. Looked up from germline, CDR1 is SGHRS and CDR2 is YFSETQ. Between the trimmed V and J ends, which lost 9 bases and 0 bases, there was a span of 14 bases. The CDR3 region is CATRTEDSTDTQYF. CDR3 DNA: TGCGCCACCCGGACCGAAGACAGCACAGATACGCAGTATTTT.

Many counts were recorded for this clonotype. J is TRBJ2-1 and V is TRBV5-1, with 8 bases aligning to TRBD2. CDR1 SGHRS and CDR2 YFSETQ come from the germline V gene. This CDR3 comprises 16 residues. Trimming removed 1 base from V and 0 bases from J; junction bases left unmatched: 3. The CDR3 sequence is CASSLWSGGSYNEQFF. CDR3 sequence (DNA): TGCGCCAGCAGCTTGTGGAGCGGGGGCTCCTACAATGAGCAGTTCTTC.

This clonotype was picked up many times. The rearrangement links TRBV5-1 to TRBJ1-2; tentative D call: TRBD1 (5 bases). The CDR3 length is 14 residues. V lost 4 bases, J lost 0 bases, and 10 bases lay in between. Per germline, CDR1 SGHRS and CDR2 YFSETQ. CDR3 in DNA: TGCGCCAGCAGCCCGTACAGGTCTAACTATGGCTACACCTTC. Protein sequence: CASSPYRSNYGYTF.

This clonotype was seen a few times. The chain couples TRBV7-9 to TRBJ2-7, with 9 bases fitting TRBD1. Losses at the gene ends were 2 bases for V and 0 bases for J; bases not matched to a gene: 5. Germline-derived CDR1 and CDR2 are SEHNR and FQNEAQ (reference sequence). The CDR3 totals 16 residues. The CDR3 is CASSLLGQGPSYEQYF. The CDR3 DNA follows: TGTGCCAGCAGCTTATTGGGACAGGGTCCCTCCTACGAGCAGTACTTC.

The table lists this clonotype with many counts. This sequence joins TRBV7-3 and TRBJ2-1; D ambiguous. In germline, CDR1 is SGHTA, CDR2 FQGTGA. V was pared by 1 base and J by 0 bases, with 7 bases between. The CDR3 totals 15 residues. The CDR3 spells CASSLRSSSYNEQFF. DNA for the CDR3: TGTGCCAGCAGCTTAAGGTCTAGCTCCTACAATGAGCAGTTCTTC.

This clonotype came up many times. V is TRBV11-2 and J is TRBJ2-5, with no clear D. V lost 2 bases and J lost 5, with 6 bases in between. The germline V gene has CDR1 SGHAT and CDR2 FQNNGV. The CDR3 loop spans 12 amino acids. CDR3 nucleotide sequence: TGTGCCAGCAGCTTATCCTCCGAGACCCAGTACTTC. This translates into CASSLSSETQYF.

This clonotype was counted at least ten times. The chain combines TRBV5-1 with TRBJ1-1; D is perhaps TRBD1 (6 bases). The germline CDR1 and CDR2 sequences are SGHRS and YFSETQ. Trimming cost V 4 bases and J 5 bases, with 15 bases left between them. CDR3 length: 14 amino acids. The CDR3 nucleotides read TGCGCCAGCAGCCGGACAGCCTCTGGAACTGAAGCTTTCTTT. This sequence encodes CASSRTASGTEAFF.

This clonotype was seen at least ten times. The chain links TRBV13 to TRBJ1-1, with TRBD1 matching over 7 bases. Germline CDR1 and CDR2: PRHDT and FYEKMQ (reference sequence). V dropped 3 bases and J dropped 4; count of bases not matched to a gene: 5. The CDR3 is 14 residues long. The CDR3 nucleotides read TGTGCCAGCAGCTTCCTTCCAGGGGGCACTGAAGCTTTCTTT. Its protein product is CASSFLPGGTEAFF.

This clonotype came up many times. The CDR3, as DNA: TGTGCCAGCAGTTTAAGGGCAGGGGTAACAGATACGCAGTATTTT. Its translation: CASSLRAGVTDTQYF. V is TRBV12-3 or TRBV12-4 and J is TRBJ2-3; perhaps TRBD1 as D (6 bases). V was shortened by 2 bases and J by 3 bases, with 12 bases between the two germline ends. CDR3 size: 15 residues.

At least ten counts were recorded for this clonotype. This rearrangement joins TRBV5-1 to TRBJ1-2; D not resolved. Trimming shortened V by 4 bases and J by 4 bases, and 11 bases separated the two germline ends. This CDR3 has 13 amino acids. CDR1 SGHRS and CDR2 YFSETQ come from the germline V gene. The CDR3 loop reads CASSPDGFYGYTF. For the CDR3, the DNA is TGCGCCAGCAGCCCCGACGGATTCTATGGCTACACCTTC.

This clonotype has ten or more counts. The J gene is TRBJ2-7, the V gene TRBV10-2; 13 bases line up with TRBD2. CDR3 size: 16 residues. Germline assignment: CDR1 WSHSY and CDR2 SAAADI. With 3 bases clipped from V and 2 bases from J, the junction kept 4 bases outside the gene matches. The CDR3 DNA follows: TGCGCCAGCAGTGACCCGGGACTAGCGGGGACCTACGAGCAGTACTTC. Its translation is CASSDPGLAGTYEQYF.

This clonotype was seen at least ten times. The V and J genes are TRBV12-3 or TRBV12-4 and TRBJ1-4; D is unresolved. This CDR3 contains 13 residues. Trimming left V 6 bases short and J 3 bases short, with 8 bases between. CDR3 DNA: TGTGCCAGCAGGTGGGGTGCTAATGAAAAACTGTTTTTT. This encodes CASRWGANEKLFF.

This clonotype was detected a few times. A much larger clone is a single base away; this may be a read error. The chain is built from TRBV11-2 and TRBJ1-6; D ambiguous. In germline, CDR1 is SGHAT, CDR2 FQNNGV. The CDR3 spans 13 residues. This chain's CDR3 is CASSFARDSPLNF. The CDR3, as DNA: TGTGCCAGCAGCTTCGCCCGGGATTCACCCCTCAACTTT.

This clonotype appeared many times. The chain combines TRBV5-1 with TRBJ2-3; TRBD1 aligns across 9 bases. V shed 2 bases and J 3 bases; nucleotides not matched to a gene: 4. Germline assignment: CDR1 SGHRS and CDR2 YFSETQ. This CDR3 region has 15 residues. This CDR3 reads CASSFRTGETDTQYF. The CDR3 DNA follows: TGCGCCAGCAGCTTCCGGACAGGGGAGACAGATACGCAGTATTTT.

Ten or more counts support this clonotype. The CDR3 region is CASGGGFNQPQHF. The CDR3 coding sequence is TGTGCCAGCGGCGGCGGGTTCAATCAGCCCCAGCATTTT. This sequence joins TRBV12-3 or TRBV12-4 and TRBJ1-5, with D hard to call. Trimming pared 8 bases from V and 3 bases from J, leaving 11 bases between. The CDR3 loop spans 13 amino acids.

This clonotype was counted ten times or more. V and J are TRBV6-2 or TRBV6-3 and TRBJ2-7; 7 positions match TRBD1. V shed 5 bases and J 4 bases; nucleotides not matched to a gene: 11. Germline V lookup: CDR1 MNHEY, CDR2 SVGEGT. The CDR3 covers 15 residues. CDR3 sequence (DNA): TGTGCCAGCAGTCCCGGACAGGAAAGGGTATACGAGCAGTACTTC. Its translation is CASSPGQERVYEQYF.

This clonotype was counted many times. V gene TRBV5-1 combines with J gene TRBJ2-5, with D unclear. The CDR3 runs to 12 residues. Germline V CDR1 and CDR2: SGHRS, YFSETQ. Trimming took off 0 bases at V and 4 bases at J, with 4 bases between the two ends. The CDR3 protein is CASSLGVETQYF. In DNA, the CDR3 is TGCGCCAGCAGCTTGGGGGTAGAGACCCAGTACTTC.

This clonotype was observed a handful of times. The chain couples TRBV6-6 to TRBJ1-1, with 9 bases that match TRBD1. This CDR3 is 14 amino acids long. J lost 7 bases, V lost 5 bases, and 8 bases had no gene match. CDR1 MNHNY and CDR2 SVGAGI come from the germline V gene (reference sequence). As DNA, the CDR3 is TGTGCCAGCAGTAAACAGGGGGCGAGGGGTGAAGCTTTCTTT. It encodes CASSKQGARGEAFF.

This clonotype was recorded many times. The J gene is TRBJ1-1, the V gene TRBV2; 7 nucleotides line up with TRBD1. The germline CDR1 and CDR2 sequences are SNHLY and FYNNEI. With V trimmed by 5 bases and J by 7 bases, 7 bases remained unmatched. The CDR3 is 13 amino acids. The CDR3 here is CASSYHRGGEAFF. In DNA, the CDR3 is TGTGCCAGCAGTTACCACAGGGGCGGTGAAGCTTTCTTT.

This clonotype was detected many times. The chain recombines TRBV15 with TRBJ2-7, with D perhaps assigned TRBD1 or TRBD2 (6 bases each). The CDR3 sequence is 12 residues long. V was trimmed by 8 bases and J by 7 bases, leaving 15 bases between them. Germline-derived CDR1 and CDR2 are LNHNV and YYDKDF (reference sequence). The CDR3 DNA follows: TGTGCCACCCAGGGGTACGGGGGAGAGCAGTACTTC. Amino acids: CATQGYGGEQYF.

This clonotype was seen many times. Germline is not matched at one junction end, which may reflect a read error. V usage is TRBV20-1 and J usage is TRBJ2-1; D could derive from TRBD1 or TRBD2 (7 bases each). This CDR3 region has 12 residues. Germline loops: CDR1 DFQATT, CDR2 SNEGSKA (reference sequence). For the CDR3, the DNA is TGCAGTGCTAGAGCAGGGGGGGTAACGATCACCTTC. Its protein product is CSARAGGVTITF.